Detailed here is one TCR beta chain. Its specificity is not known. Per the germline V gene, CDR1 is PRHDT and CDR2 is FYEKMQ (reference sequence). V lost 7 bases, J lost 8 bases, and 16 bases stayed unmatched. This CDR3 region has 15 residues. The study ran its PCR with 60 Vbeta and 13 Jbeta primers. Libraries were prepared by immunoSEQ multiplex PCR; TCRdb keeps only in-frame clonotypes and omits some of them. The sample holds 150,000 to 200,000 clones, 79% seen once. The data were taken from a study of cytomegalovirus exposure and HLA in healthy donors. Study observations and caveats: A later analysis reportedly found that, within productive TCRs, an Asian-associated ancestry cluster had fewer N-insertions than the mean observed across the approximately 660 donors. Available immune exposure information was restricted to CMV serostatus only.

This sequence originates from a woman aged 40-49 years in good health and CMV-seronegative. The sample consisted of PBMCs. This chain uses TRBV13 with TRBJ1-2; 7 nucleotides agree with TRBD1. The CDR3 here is CASNKRIGQGGGYTF. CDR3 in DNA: TGTGCCAGCAACAAAAGGATCGGGCAGGGGGGAGGCTACACCTTC.